The sequence of this T cell receptor beta chain was determined in a study of blood T cell repertoires in COVID-19. Profiled with immunoSEQ multiplex PCR; TCRdb holds only in-frame clones, not every one. The sample lists 200,000 or so clones; 83% were seen once. Germline loops: CDR1 LGHNA, CDR2 YNFKEQ. The CDR3 totals 15 residues. The germline V and J ends were trimmed by 2 bases and 1 base, with 11 bases remaining between them. Sequencing input: PBMCs or T cells enriched from blood (not recorded which). This clonotype was sampled from a woman between 45 and 65 years old who had been exposed to COVID-19. The chain links TRBV4-2 to TRBJ1-1; possible D gene TRBD1, 6 bases. The CDR3 DNA reads as TGTGCCAGCAGCCAAAGCGTCAGGGGGAACACTGAAGCTTTCTTT. Translation gives CASSQSVRGNTEAFF.